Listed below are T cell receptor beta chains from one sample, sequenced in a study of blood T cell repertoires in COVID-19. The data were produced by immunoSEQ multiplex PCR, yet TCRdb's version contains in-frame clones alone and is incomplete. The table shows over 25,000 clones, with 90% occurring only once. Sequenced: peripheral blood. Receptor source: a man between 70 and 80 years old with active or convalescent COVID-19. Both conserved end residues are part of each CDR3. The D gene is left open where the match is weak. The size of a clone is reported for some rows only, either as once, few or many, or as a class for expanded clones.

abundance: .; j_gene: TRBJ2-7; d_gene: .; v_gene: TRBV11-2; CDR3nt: TGTGCCAGCAGCTTATTCCCGACCCAGGCGTACGAGCAGTACTTC; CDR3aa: CASSLFPTQAYEQYF
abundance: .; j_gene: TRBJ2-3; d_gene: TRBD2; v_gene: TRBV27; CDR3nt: TGTGCCAGCAGTTTATGGGGGACTAGCGGGGACCCTAGCACAGATACGCAGTATTTT; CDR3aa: CASSLWGTSGDPSTDTQYF
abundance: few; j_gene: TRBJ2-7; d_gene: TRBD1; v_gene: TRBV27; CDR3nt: TGTGCCAGCACCTCCTTTGGGACAGGCCTCGGCGAGCAGTACTTC; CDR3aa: CASTSFGTGLGEQYF
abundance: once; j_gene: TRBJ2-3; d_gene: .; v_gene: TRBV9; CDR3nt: TGTGCCAGCAGCGTAGGACGAAATCGGGTCACAGATACGCAGTATTTT; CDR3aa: CASSVGRNRVTDTQYF
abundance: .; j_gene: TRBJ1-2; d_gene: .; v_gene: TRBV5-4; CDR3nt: TGTGCCAGCAGCTTATGGGGGGGCTATGGCTACACCTTC; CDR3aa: CASSLWGGYGYTF
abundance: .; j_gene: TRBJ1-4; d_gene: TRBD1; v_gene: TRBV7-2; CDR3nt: TGTGCCAGCAGCGCCTGGGGACAGTTTAATGAAAAACTGTTTTTT; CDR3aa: CASSAWGQFNEKLFF
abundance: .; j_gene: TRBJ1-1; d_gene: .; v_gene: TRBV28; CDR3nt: TGTGCCAGCAGTTTTTCGGGGAACACTGAAGCTTTCTTT; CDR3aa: CASSFSGNTEAFF
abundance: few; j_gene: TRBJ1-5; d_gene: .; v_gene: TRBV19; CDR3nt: TGTGCCAGTAGTATAGAACAGGGCAATCAGCCCCAGCATTTT; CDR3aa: CASSIEQGNQPQHF
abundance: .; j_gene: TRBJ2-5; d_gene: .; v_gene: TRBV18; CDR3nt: TGTGCCAGCTCACCGCGAGAGACCCAGTACTTC; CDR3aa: CASSPRETQYF
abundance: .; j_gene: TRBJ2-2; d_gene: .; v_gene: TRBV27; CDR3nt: TGTGCCAGCACGACAGCGAACACCGGGGAGCTGTTTTTT; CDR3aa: CASTTANTGELFF